A single sample is the source of the 6 T cell receptor beta chains below, sequenced in a study of T cell responses to AZD1222 COVID-19 vaccine. The repertoire was sequenced with immunoSEQ multiplex PCR; TCRdb's copy has only in-frame clones and lacks some. This sample yields approximately 130,000 clones, of which around 90% are seen a single time; about 5.3% belongs to the top ten. Sequenced here: peripheral blood, sampled on day 0 of AZD1222 vaccination. The receptors originated from an adult in good health.

V and J are TRBV5-6 and TRBJ1-4, with D uncertain. V lost 2 bases to trimming and J lost 4 bases, with 9 bases between them. There are 14 residues in the CDR3. Germline V gene sequence: CDR1 SGHDT, CDR2 YYEEEE. The CDR3 loop is CASSFSRLNEKLFF. The CDR3 bases are TGTGCCAGCAGCTTCAGCAGGCTTAATGAAAAACTGTTTTTT.

The chain recombines TRBV28 with TRBJ1-2; the D gene is possibly TRBD1 (5 bases). Germline CDR1 is MDHEN and CDR2 is SYDVKM. Trimming removed 5 bases at V and 5 bases at J, with 21 bases between. The length of the CDR3 is 16 residues. CDR3 loop: CASSLGTANLLYGYTF. The DNA of the CDR3 is TGTGCCAGCAGTCTCGGGACGGCGAACCTTCTTTATGGCTACACCTTC.

This chain links TRBV27 with TRBJ2-2, with TRBD1 identical over 11 bases. The CDR3 runs to 16 residues. The junction had 6 bases not matched to a gene; V was cut back by 3 bases and J by 6 bases. Germline assignment: CDR1 MNHEY and CDR2 SMNVEV (reference sequence). The CDR3 DNA is TGTGCCAGCAGTTTTACCTGGACAGGGGGCCCCGGGGAGCTGTTTTTT. It codes for CASSFTWTGGPGELFF.

This rearrangement joins TRBV28 to TRBJ2-7; unclear D gene. Germline-derived CDR1 and CDR2 are MDHEN and SYDVKM. CDR3 length: 11 residues. The V gene lost 6 bases and the J gene lost 9 bases, with 12 bases spanning the gap. The DNA for the CDR3 is TGTGCCAGCAGCAGAGCAATGGGGCAGTACTTC. Its translation: CASSRAMGQYF.

The rearrangement uses TRBV6-2 or TRBV6-3 and TRBJ2-1; 13 positions match TRBD2. Germline loops: CDR1 MNHEY, CDR2 SVGEGT. V lost 6 bases to trimming and J lost 4 bases; unmatched junction nucleotides: 3. This CDR3 contains 15 residues. The CDR3 DNA reads TGTGCCAGCAGCCCGGGACTAGCGGGATACAATGAGCAGTTCTTC. Protein sequence: CASSPGLAGYNEQFF.

The chain carries TRBV18 and TRBJ1-1; TRBD1 is a possible D gene (5 bases). The ends were cut back, 3 bases at V and 0 bases at J, with 20 bases in the middle. CDR3 length: 18 amino acids. CDR1 KGHSH and CDR2 LQKENI come from the germline V gene. The CDR3 is CASSPTGRQRPMNTEAFF. CDR3 DNA sequence: TGTGCCAGCTCACCGACGGGGCGCCAAAGGCCGATGAACACTGAAGCTTTCTTT.